What follows describes a single T cell receptor (beta chain). This specimen belongs to a study of blood T cell repertoires in COVID-19. Study information: The origin of the acute and convalescent COVID-19 samples was the United States, Italy and Spain. T cells, B-cell-depleted T cells, or PBMCs provided the cDNA or gDNA that served as material.

The Seattle patients, enrolled during active infection, were followed longitudinally. Under the authors' procedure: Nucleated cell number was recorded as an estimate derived from reference gene primer amplification. Here immunoSEQ multiplex PCR was the method, and the copy in TCRdb shows in-frame clones only, minus some. That table is the source of V, J and clone size, and D and trimming were worked out from the DNA. The data contain nearly 300,000 clones, about 81% of them singletons. The source is a human donor with COVID-19, enrolled during active disease. The donor label of this sample is uncertain. The material sequenced was peripheral blood.

CDR3 sequence reads: CAGMSVAGAGEQYF. The DNA of the CDR3 is TGTGCCGGGATGAGTGTTGCGGGAGCTGGTGAGCAGTACTTC. The rearrangement joins TRBV10-3 to TRBJ2-7; 7 bases fit TRBD2. V lost 11 bases to trimming and J lost 7 bases; unmatched junction nucleotides: 17. The CDR3 is 14 residues long. Germline lookup yields CDR1 ENHRY and CDR2 SYGVKD.